What follows describes a single T cell receptor (beta chain). It lacks a known antigen. This record belongs to a study of T cells expressing NK-cell markers (dated by TCRdb to the early 2020s). A note on the overall study: Several donors provided sorted CD3+CD56+NKG2C+, CD3+CD56+NKG2C- and CD3+CD56-NKG2C+ T-cell subsets, whose TCR beta-chain repertoires were profiled. Among the eight sequenced donors, seven were HCMV-seropositive and one was HCMV-seronegative. The study sequenced eight donors, all healthy volunteers chosen at random: three men and five women. The libraries were sequenced on Illumina HiSeq 2000/2500, MiSeq or NextSeq, producing 2 x 150 bp reads.

Sequenced using an Illumina HiSeq 2000. 5'RACE template switching, by which a universal primer site and unique molecular identifiers were added, was used to make TCR beta cDNA libraries. cDNA synthesis was primed from the TCR beta constant segment and was followed by two successive PCR amplification steps. On the study's bioinformatics: MIGEC was used to demultiplex reads and group reads by UMI, and MiTCR was used to assemble and quantify clonotypes. Only TCR cDNA sequences supported by at least two reads were kept to exclude erroneous sequences. The tcR package was used for downstream repertoire analysis, and clonotypes were matched across fractions by CDR3 nucleotide sequence plus V segment. Antigen specificity was annotated against VDJdb with VDJmatch, allowing one amino acid substitution in CDR3. TCRdb reprocessed the reads and assigns one entry to each CDR3 protein sequence, leaving out DNA. These V and J calls rely on TCRdb rather than the paper's analysis. In this sample's table one finds about 460,000 distinct CDR3 sequences. Approximately 1.4% of the sample is in the top ten clones.

From its cysteine to its phenylalanine, the CDR3 spans 15 amino acids. Nucleotide data are not available. Summary of the overall study and its limitations: Those dominant clonotypes were again the most abundant among CD3+CD56-NKG2C+ cells in a handful of donors, at roughly 25-65%. In several donors, the dominant CD3+CD56+NKG2C+ clonotypes were among the top 10 CD8+ clonotypes and accounted for roughly 1.0-7.5% of CD8+ T cells. It remained unclear whether the expanded NKG2C-expressing T cell clones were specific for HCMV antigens.

HCMV serostatus was determined by detecting HCMV-specific IgG in serum with a commercial ELISA kit. Peripheral blood mononuclear cells were isolated from blood by Ficoll density gradient centrifugation. This receptor was obtained from a woman aged 45-59 years in good health. Donor details come from another sample of the same person, matched by shared clones. Recombination connected TRBV12-3 or TRBV12-4 to TRBJ2-1. The specimen was blood T cells: a sorted CD56 or NKG2C T cell subset, CD4+ or CD8+ T cells, or bulk PBMC T cells (not recorded which). The CDR3 here reads CASSYQREPNNEQFF.